This TCR beta chain is drawn from a study of T cell repertoires in cytomegalovirus infection. Looking at the study overall: Recently identified HLA-C-restricted CMV epitopes and well-studied HLA-B-restricted CMV epitopes were used by the study.

MiXCR, applied by TCRdb to the reads, yields one record per CDR3 protein. The sample includes a few hundred thousand distinct CDR3 sequences, roughly a fifth of them seen just once. Concerning this clonotype itself: Its antigen is currently unknown. This may arise from a read error, as a much more abundant clone is one base away.

The CDR3 is 15 residues long. From germline, CDR1 is MGHRA and CDR2 YSYEKL. The source of this sequence is a human donor in good health (CMV status not recorded). Some clones in this sample may be carry-over from other donors' samples. Sequencing was performed on cultured PBMCs, taken from culture after CMV antigen stimulation. The chain carries TRBV4-1 and TRBJ2-3, with 11 positions matching TRBD2. The CDR3 DNA reads as TGCGCCAGCAGCCTATTAGCGGGAGGGCCAGATACGCAGGATTTT. Translating gives CASSLLAGGPDTQDF.